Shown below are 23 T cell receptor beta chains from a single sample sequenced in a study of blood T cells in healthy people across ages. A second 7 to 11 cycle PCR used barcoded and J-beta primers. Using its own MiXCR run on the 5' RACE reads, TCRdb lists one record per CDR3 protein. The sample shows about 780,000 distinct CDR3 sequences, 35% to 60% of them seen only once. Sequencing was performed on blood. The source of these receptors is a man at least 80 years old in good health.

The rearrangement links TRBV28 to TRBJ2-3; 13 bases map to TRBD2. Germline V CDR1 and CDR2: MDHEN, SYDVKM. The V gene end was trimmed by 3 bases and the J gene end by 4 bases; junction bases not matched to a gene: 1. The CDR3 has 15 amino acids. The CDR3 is CASSFTSGRADTQYF. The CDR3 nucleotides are TGTGCCAGCAGTTTTACTAGCGGGAGGGCAGATACGCAGTATTTT.

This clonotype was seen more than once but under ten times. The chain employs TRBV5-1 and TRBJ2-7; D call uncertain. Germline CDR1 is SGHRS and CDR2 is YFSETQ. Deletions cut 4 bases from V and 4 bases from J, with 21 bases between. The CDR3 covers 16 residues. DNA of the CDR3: TGCGCCAGCAGCCCAGATCCGGGCCAATCGGGTTACGAGCAGTACTTC. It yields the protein CASSPDPGQSGYEQYF.

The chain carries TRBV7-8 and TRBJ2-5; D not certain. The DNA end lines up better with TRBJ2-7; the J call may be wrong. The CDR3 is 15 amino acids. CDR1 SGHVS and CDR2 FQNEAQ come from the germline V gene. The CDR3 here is CASSRRPDTRNEQYF. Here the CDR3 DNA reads TGTGCCAGCAGCCGGCGGCCGGATACAAGGAACGAGCAGTACTTC.

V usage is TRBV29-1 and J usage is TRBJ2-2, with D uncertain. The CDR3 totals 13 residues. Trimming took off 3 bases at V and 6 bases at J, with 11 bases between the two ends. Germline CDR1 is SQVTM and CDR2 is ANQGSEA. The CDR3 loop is CSVEIVMAGELFF. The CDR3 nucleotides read TGCAGCGTTGAGATTGTCATGGCCGGGGAGCTGTTTTTT.

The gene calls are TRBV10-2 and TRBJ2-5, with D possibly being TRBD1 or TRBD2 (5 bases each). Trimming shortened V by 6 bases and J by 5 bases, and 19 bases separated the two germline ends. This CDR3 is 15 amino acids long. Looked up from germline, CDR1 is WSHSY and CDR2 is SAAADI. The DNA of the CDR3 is TGCGCCAGCAGCCTCGTTCAGGGAGTTGTCGAGACCCAGTACTTC. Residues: CASSLVQGVVETQYF.

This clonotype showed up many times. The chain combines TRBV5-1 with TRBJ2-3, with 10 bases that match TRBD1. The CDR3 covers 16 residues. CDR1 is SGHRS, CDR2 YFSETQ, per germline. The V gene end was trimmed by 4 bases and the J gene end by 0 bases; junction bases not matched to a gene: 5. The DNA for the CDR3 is TGCGCCAGCAGCCAAGGACAGGGGGTCAGCACAGATACGCAGTATTTT. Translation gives CASSQGQGVSTDTQYF.

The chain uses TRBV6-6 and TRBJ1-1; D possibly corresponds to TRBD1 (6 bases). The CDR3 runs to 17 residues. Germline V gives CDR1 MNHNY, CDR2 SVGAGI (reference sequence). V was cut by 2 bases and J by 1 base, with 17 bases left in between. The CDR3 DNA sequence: TGTGCCAGCAGTTACGGTAGTAAAGGGGGACGGAACACTGAAGCTTTCTTT. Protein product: CASSYGSKGGRNTEAFF.

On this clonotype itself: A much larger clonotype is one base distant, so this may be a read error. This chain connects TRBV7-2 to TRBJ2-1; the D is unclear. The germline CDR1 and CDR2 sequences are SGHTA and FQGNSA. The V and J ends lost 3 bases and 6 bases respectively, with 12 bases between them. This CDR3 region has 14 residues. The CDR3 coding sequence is TGTGCCAGCAGCTTTATCATGGGAAGCAATGAGCAGTTCTTC. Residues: CASSFIMGSNEQFF.

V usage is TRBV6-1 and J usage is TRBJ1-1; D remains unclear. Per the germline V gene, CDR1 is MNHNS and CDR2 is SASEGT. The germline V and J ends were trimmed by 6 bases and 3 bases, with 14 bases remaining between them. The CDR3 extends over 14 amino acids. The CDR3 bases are TGTGCCAGCAGCCCCCTTGTGGGTCACACTGAAGCTTTCTTT. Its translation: CASSPLVGHTEAFF.

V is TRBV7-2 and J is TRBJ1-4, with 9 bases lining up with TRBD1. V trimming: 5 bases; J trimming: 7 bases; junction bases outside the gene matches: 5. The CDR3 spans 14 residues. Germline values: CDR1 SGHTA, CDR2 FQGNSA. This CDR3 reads CASSPGQGSEKLFF. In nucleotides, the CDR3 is TGTGCCAGCAGCCCTGGACAGGGGAGTGAAAAACTGTTTTTT.

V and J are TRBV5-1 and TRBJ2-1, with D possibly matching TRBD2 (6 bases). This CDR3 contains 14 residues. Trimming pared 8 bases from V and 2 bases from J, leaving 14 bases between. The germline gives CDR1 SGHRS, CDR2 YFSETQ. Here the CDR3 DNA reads TGCGCCAGTAATAGCGGAACCACCTACAATGAGCAGTTCTTC. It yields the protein CASNSGTTYNEQFF.

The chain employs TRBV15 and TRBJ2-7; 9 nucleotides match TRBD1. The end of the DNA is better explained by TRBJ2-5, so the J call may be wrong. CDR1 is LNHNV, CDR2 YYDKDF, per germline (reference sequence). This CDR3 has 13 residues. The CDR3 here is CATHTGGLGTQYF. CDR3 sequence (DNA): TGTGCCACCCATACAGGGGGCCTGGGGACCCAGTACTTC.

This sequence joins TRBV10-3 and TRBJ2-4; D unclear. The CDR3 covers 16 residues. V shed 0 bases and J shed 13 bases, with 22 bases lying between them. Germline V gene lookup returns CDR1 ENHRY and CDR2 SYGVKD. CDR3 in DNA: TGTGCCATCAGTGAGTCGAGAAACCAAATCTCGGCCGGGCAGTACTTC. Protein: CAISESRNQISAGQYF.

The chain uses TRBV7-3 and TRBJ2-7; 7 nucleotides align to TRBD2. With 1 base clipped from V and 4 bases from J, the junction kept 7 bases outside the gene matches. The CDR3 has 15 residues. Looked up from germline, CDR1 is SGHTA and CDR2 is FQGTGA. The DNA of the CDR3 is TGTGCCAGCAGCTTAAGCGGCGGGAGTCAATACGAGCAGTACTTC. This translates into CASSLSGGSQYEQYF.

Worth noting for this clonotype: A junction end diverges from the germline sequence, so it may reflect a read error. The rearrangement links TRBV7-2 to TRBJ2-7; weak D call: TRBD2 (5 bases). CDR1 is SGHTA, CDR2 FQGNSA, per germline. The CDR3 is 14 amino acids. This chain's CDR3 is CASSLAPPRDEQYF. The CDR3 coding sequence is TGTGCCAGCAGCCTAGCCCCCCCTCGGGATGAGCAGTACTTC.

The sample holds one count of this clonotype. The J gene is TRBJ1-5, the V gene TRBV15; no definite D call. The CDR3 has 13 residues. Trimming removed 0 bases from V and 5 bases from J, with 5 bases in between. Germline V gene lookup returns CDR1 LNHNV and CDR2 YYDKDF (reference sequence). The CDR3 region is CATSRDLDQPQHF. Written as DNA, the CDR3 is TGTGCCACCAGCAGAGATTTAGATCAGCCCCAGCATTTT.

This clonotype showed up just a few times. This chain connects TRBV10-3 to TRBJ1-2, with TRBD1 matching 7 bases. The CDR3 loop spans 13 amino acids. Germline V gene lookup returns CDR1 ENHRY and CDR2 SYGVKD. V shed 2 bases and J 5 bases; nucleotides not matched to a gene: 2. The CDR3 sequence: CAISEAGQYGYTF. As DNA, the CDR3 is TGTGCCATCAGTGAGGCGGGACAGTATGGCTACACCTTC.

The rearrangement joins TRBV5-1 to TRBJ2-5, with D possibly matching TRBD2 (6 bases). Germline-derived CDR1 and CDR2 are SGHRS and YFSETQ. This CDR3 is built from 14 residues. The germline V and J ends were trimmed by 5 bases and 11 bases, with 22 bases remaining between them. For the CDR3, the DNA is TGCGCCAGCAGTGGGAAATGGGGGGTCCATGAGCAGTACTTC. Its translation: CASSGKWGVHEQYF.

The CDR3 DNA reads TGTGCCAGCAGTGTGGGTTACACCGGTGGCTACACCTTC. Translated: CASSVGYTGGYTF. The V and J genes are TRBV28 and TRBJ1-2; unclear D gene. V was shortened by 5 bases and J by 7 bases, with 14 bases between the two germline ends. Germline loops: CDR1 MDHEN, CDR2 SYDVKM. This CDR3 has 13 residues.

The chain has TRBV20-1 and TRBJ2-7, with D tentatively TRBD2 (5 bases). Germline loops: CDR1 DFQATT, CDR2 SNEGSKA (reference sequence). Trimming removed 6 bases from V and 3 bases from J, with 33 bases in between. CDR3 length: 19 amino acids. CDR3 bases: TGCAGTGCCCAAGACCGGACTCCTCTAACCTCTACGGCCTACTACGAGCAGTACTTC. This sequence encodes CSAQDRTPLTSTAYYEQYF.

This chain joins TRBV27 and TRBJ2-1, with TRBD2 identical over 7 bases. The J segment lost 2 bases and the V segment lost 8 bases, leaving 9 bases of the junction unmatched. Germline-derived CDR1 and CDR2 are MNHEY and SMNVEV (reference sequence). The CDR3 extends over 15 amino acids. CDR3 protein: CASVEGGRPYNEQFF. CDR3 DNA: TGTGCCAGCGTGGAGGGAGGGCGCCCCTACAATGAGCAGTTCTTC.

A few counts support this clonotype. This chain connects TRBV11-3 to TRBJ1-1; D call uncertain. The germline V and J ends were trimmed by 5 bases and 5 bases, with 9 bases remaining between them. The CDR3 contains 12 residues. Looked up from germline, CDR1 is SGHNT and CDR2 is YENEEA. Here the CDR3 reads CASSRHGTEAFF. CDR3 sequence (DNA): TGTGCCAGCAGCCGACACGGGACTGAAGCTTTCTTT.

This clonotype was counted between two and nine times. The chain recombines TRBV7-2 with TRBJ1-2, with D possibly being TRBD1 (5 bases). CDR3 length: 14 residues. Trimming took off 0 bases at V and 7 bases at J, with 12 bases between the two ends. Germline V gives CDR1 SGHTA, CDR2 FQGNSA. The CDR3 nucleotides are TGTGCCAGCAGCTTAGCAACGGGGGAGGCTGGCTACACCTTC. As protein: CASSLATGEAGYTF. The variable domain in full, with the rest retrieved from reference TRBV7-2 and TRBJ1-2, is GAGVSQSPSNKVTEKGKDVELRCDPISGHTALYWYRQSLGQGLEFLIYFQGNSAPDKSGLPSDRFSAERTGGSVSTLTIQRTQQEDSAVYLCASSLATGEAGYTFGSGTRLTVV.